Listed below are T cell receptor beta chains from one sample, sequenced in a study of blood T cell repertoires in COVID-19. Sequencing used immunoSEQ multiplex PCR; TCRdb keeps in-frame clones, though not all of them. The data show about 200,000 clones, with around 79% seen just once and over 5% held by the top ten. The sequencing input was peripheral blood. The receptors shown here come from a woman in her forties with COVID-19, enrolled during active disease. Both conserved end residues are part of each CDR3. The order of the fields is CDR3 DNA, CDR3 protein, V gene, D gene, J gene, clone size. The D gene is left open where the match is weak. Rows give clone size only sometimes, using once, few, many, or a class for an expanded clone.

TGCGCCAGCAGTACGACAGGGCAAGAGACCCAGTACTTC,CASSTTGQETQYF,TRBV5-1,TRBD1,TRBJ2-5,once
TGCGCCAGCAGCGGGGGGACTAGCCTCCAAGAGACCCAGTACTTC,CASSGGTSLQETQYF,TRBV5-1,TRBD2,TRBJ2-5,.
TGTGCCAGCAGCCACTTGAACACTGAAGCTTTCTTT,CASSHLNTEAFF,TRBV13,.,TRBJ1-1,.
TGTGCCAGCAGCTTGGGGGTAGCGGGGTCAAACTCTGGGGCCAACGTCCTGACTTTC,CASSLGVAGSNSGANVLTF,TRBV5-4,TRBD2,TRBJ2-6,.
TGTGCCAGCAATGAAATCGATAATTCACCCCTCCACTTT,CASNEIDNSPLHF,TRBV6-1,.,TRBJ1-6,.
TGTGCCAGCTCACTAGCGGGGATATTTCAAGAGACCCAGTACTTC,CASSLAGIFQETQYF,TRBV18,TRBD2,TRBJ2-5,.
TGTGCCAGCAGCGTAGGGCCTCAGGTCGGGGGCTCCTATAATTCACCCCTCCACTTT,CASSVGPQVGGSYNSPLHF,TRBV9,.,TRBJ1-6,.
TGTGCCAGCAGCTTCGACCAGGGGGTTAACACAGATACGCAGTATTTT,CASSFDQGVNTDTQYF,TRBV5-4,TRBD1,TRBJ2-3,.
TGTGCCAGCAGCTTGGGGACTAGCGGGGGGTACAATGAGCAGTTCTTC,CASSLGTSGGYNEQFF,TRBV7-3,TRBD2,TRBJ2-1,many
TGTGCCAGCATCAAGATAGCGAACACCGGGGAGCTGTTTTTT,CASIKIANTGELFF,TRBV6-5,.,TRBJ2-2,.
TGTGCCAGTTTAACGGGACAGGGGTATACTGAAGCTTTCTTT,CASLTGQGYTEAFF,TRBV6-5,TRBD1,TRBJ1-1,.
TGTGCCAGCAGCTTACGGGACACTTCCTCCTACGAGCAGTACTTC,CASSLRDTSSYEQYF,TRBV7-2,.,TRBJ2-7,.
TGTGCCAGCAGCAAAAAACCTGACAGAAGATGCTATGGCTACACCTTC,CASSKKPDRRCYGYTF,TRBV21-1,.,TRBJ1-2,.
TGTGCCAGTAAAATTTCCGGAGCTGAGGATACGCAGTATTTT,CASKISGAEDTQYF,TRBV19,.,TRBJ2-3,.
TGTGCCAGCAGCTTGTCGCGGAACACTGAAGCTTTCTTT,CASSLSRNTEAFF,TRBV5-4,.,TRBJ1-1,.
TGTGCCAGCAGCTTATTACAGGGTAGCCAAGAGACCCAGTACTTC,CASSLLQGSQETQYF,TRBV7-9,.,TRBJ2-5,.
TGTGCCAGCAGCACGGTGGACAGGGTCGATGAGCAGTTCTTC,CASSTVDRVDEQFF,TRBV11-2,TRBD1,TRBJ2-1,few
TGTGCCACCTCTTCCGGACTGCAAGAGACCCAGTACTTC,CATSSGLQETQYF,TRBV19,.,TRBJ2-5,.
TGCGCCAGCAGCTTGGACAGGGGGCCGTCCTCTGGAAACACCATATATTTT,CASSLDRGPSSGNTIYF,TRBV5-1,TRBD1,TRBJ1-3,many
TGTGCCATCAGTGTAACCGGGACAGGGGGAAAAGAGACCCAGTACTTC,CAISVTGTGGKETQYF,TRBV10-3,TRBD1,TRBJ2-5,.
TGTGCCAGCAGCTCAGACAGGGTCACTGAAGCTTTCTTT,CASSSDRVTEAFF,TRBV7-2,TRBD1,TRBJ1-1,.
TGTGCCAGCAGGTCCGCGGGACAGTTGGGAAACACCATATATTTT,CASRSAGQLGNTIYF,TRBV2,TRBD1,TRBJ1-3,.
TGCAGTGCTAGTCAGGACAGCATCTATGGCTACACCTTC,CSASQDSIYGYTF,TRBV20-1,.,TRBJ1-2,.
TGTGCCAGCAGCCTTTTCTCTACCGGCGGGAGGGTGGAGTTCTTC,CASSLFSTGGRVEFF,TRBV27,TRBD2,TRBJ2-1,.
TGTGCCAGCAGCCCGACAGCCAGCTATGGCTACACCTTC,CASSPTASYGYTF,TRBV27,.,TRBJ1-2,.